The 10 T cell receptor beta chains given below trace back to one sample, sequenced in a study of control samples from healthy donors and cancer patients. Assay used: immunoSEQ multiplex PCR; TCRdb lists only in-frame clones, some missing. The data show some 140,000 clones, around nine tenths seen once. The sequenced sample was PBMCs. The source is a man aged 50-60 years with head and neck cancer.

This clone was seen only once. The chain combines TRBV10-2 with TRBJ2-1; possibly TRBD1 for D (5 bases). V was pared by 0 bases and J by 9 bases, with 18 bases between. This CDR3 has 16 amino acids. Germline V lookup: CDR1 WSHSY, CDR2 SAAADI. In DNA, the CDR3 is TGCGCCAGCAGTGAGTCGACGATGGCAGGAAGGGGTGAGCAGTTCTTC. Translating it yields CASSESTMAGRGEQFF.

This clone was picked up one time. The chain carries TRBV24-1 and TRBJ2-2; the match to TRBD2 covers 13 bases. The germline V gene has CDR1 KGHDR and CDR2 SFDVKD. V shed 5 bases and J 3 bases; nucleotides not matched to a gene: 5. This CDR3 spans 17 amino acids. DNA of the CDR3: TGTGCCACCAGTGGCTCGACTAGCGGGAGGTACACCGGGGAGCTGTTTTTT. Translation: CATSGSTSGRYTGELFF.

CDR3 sequence reads: CASSPGWGTGETQYF. Written as DNA, the CDR3 is TGTGCCAGCAGTCCCGGTTGGGGCACCGGAGAGACCCAGTACTTC. This chain connects TRBV7-3 to TRBJ2-5; maybe TRBD1 (5 bases). CDR3 length: 15 amino acids. V lost 6 bases to trimming and J lost 4 bases, with 18 bases between them. CDR1 is SGHTA, CDR2 FQGTGA, per germline.

The rearrangement uses TRBV6-5 and TRBJ2-1; D perhaps matches TRBD2 (7 bases). This CDR3 has 15 amino acids. Germline CDR1 reads MNHEY; CDR2 reads SVGAGI. V was cut by 6 bases and J by 8 bases, with 20 bases left in between. CDR3 bases: TGTGCCAGCAGCCCAAGGGGAGGGGGGCTGGATGAGCAGTTCTTC. The encoded protein is CASSPRGGGLDEQFF.

The chain has TRBV18 and TRBJ2-1, with D uncertain. Germline values: CDR1 KGHSH, CDR2 LQKENI. The V end lost 1 base, the J end lost 7 bases, and 5 bases lay between the germline ends. The CDR3 loop spans 12 amino acids. The CDR3 spells CASSPRQNEQFF. The CDR3 DNA reads TGTGCCAGCTCACCACGGCAAAATGAGCAGTTCTTC.

The chain links TRBV2 to TRBJ2-7; 7 nucleotides agree with TRBD1. The CDR3 has 17 residues. V lost 4 bases, J lost 1 base, and 13 bases stayed unmatched. Germline CDR1 and CDR2: SNHLY and FYNNEI. The CDR3 region is CASSVLQGKSISYEQYF. The CDR3 region has the DNA TGTGCCAGCAGTGTTTTACAGGGGAAGAGCATATCCTACGAGCAGTACTTC. The complete variable domain, with remaining parts taken from reference TRBV2 and TRBJ2-7, reads EPEVTQTPSHQVTQMGQEVILRCVPISNHLYFYWYRQILGQKVEFLVSFYNNEISEKSEIFDDQFSVERPDGSNFTLKIRSTKLEDSAMYFCASSVLQGKSISYEQYFGPGTRLTVT.

This rearrangement joins TRBV28 to TRBJ1-2; a possible D gene is TRBD1 (6 bases). The CDR3 is 12 residues long. Trimming removed 10 bases from V and 4 bases from J, with 13 bases in between. Germline V gene data show CDR1 as MDHEN and CDR2 as SYDVKM. The CDR3 spells CATQGWFYGYTF. The CDR3, as DNA: TGTGCCACACAGGGATGGTTCTATGGCTACACCTTC.

This chain links TRBV29-1 with TRBJ2-3; D remains unclear. Trimming took off 2 bases at V and 4 bases at J, with 4 bases between the two ends. The germline CDR1 and CDR2 sequences are SQVTM and ANQGSEA. This CDR3 has 11 amino acids. CDR3 in amino acids: CSVESADTQYF. Here the CDR3 DNA reads TGCAGCGTTGAAAGCGCAGATACGCAGTATTTT.

This chain links TRBV7-9 with TRBJ1-2; D possibly corresponds to TRBD1 (5 bases). Germline-derived CDR1 and CDR2 are SEHNR and FQNEAQ (reference sequence). The CDR3 sequence is 12 residues long. Trimming took off 5 bases at V and 6 bases at J, with 10 bases between the two ends. In DNA, the CDR3 is TGTGCCAGCAGCATGTTCAGGGATGGCTACACCTTC. It specifies CASSMFRDGYTF.

The J gene is TRBJ1-2, the V gene TRBV7-9; unclear D gene. Between the trimmed V and J ends, which lost 5 bases and 14 bases, there was a span of 21 bases. The CDR3 has 13 residues. Germline assignment: CDR1 SEHNR and CDR2 FQNEAQ (reference sequence). Here the CDR3 reads CASSPAGPLIKTF. CDR3 coding DNA: TGTGCCAGCAGCCCCGCCGGGCCCCTCATAAAAACCTTC.